These 20 T cell receptor beta chains came from one sample sequenced in a study of shared clonotypes between healthy human individuals. Sequencing was performed with immunoSEQ multiplex PCR; in TCRdb, only in-frame clones are kept and a portion is missing. The table has approximately 1.9 million clones, about 93% seen once; the top ten hold less than 2%. The naive CD8 subset, CD45RO-negative cells positively selected for CCR7, excluded terminally differentiated effector memory CD45RA+ cells. The sample consisted of naive CD8+ T cells from PBMCs. These receptors came from a man younger than 30 in good health. Some clones in this sample may be carry-over from other donors' samples.

Comments on this clone: The sample has other DNA sequences that encode this CDR3 too. The chain uses TRBV9 and TRBJ1-1; D is undetermined. From germline, CDR1 is SGDLS and CDR2 YYNGEE. The CDR3 is 13 residues long. V was shortened by 0 bases and J by 5 bases, with 8 bases between the two germline ends. The CDR3 nucleotides read TGTGCCAGCAGCGTAGATTCGGGGACTGAAGCTTTCTTT. Amino acids: CASSVDSGTEAFF.

V gene TRBV28 combines with J gene TRBJ1-5; 9 bases match TRBD1. CDR1 is MDHEN, CDR2 SYDVKM, per germline. CDR3 length equals 19 residues. V was pared by 6 bases and J by 0 bases, with 15 bases of the junction left unmatched. The CDR3 bases are TGTGCCAGCAGCCTGGGGACAGGGCGGGGGATATATAGCAATCAGCCCCAGCATTTT. The encoded protein is CASSLGTGRGIYSNQPQHF.

The chain links TRBV27 to TRBJ2-1, with TRBD2 identical over 7 bases. The trim removed 8 bases at V and 6 bases at J, leaving 1 base unmatched. The CDR3 length is 11 residues. Germline lookup yields CDR1 MNHEY and CDR2 SMNVEV (reference sequence). CDR3 residues: CASGGGNEQFF. CDR3 nucleotides: TGTGCCAGCGGGGGGGGCAATGAGCAGTTCTTC.

This sequence joins TRBV15 and TRBJ2-7; TRBD1 agrees at 9 bases. The germline gives CDR1 LNHNV, CDR2 YYDKDF (reference sequence). V trimming: 4 bases; J trimming: 6 bases; junction bases outside the gene matches: 7. The CDR3 spans 14 residues. The CDR3 DNA sequence: TGTGCCACCAGCACCTCGGGACAGGGTTTCGAGCAGTACTTC. It codes for CATSTSGQGFEQYF.

The V gene is TRBV13, the J gene TRBJ1-1; 7 bases line up with TRBD1. V lost 4 bases and J lost 7; bases outside the gene matches: 9. The CDR3 has 14 amino acids. CDR1 is PRHDT, CDR2 FYEKMQ, per germline (reference sequence). CDR3 region: CASSYRDSSYEAFF. CDR3 bases: TGTGCCAGCAGCTACCGGGACAGTTCGTATGAAGCTTTCTTT.

V usage is TRBV7-6 and J usage is TRBJ2-2, with D tentatively TRBD2 (6 bases). The V and J ends lost 2 bases and 2 bases respectively, with 9 bases between them. The CDR3 is 15 amino acids. From germline, CDR1 is SGHVS and CDR2 FNYEAQ. CDR3 sequence reads: CASSLLAQNTGELFF. The CDR3 DNA is TGTGCCAGCAGCTTACTAGCGCAAAACACCGGGGAGCTGTTTTTT.

With respect to this clone: This sample also contains other DNA sequences that code for the same CDR3. The rearrangement uses TRBV28 and TRBJ2-1, with 9 bases identical to TRBD1. This CDR3 has 13 amino acids. V shed 4 bases and J 7 bases; nucleotides not matched to a gene: 2. Germline lookup yields CDR1 MDHEN and CDR2 SYDVKM. CDR3 residues: CASSSGQGNEQFF. The CDR3 nucleotides are TGTGCCAGCAGTTCGGGACAGGGAAATGAGCAGTTCTTC.

The gene calls are TRBV6-1 and TRBJ1-5; 10 nucleotides line up with TRBD1. The CDR3 is 14 amino acids. After removal of 5 bases from V and 8 bases from J, the junction contained 6 bases not matched to a gene. Germline lookup yields CDR1 MNHNS and CDR2 SASEGT. CDR3 amino acids: CASSTDRGLEPQHF. The CDR3 bases are TGTGCCAGCAGTACCGACAGGGGGCTAGAGCCCCAGCATTTT.

The V and J genes are TRBV5-6 and TRBJ2-1; 7 positions match TRBD1. CDR3 length: 14 amino acids. In germline, CDR1 is SGHDT, CDR2 YYEEEE. Trimming cost V 5 bases and J 5 bases; bases outside gene matches: 7. CDR3 nucleotide sequence: TGTGCCAGCAGTTCCGGGACAGCGGACAATGAGCAGTTCTTC. Encoded protein: CASSSGTADNEQFF.

This chain links TRBV7-9 with TRBJ2-7, with D uncertain. The V and J ends lost 4 bases and 4 bases respectively, with 8 bases between them. Germline CDR1 reads SEHNR; CDR2 reads FQNEAQ (reference sequence). The CDR3 totals 12 residues. The CDR3 loop is CASSSFAYEQYF. CDR3 coding DNA: TGTGCCAGCAGCTCCTTTGCTTACGAGCAGTACTTC.

The V gene is TRBV27, the J gene TRBJ1-2, with a tentative D call TRBD1 (5 bases). Germline assignment: CDR1 MNHEY and CDR2 SMNVEV (reference sequence). With 6 bases removed from V and 6 bases from J, the gap between germline ends came to 17 bases. The length of the CDR3 is 14 residues. In DNA form, the CDR3 reads TGTGCCAGCAGCCGGAAGGGGCCCCCTAATGGCTACACCTTC. Residues: CASSRKGPPNGYTF.

The genes are TRBV30 and TRBJ2-2; D gene uncertain. The CDR3 is 14 amino acids. Germline V gene sequence: CDR1 GTSNPN, CDR2 SVGIG (reference sequence). The V and J ends lost 1 base and 7 bases respectively, with 13 bases between them. The CDR3 sequence is CAWSAPRSDGELFF. The CDR3 DNA is TGTGCCTGGAGTGCCCCCCGGAGTGACGGGGAGCTGTTTTTT.

This chain uses TRBV9 with TRBJ2-7; D not certain. This CDR3 contains 15 residues. The V end was cut by 0 bases, the J end by 2 bases, with 12 bases between. Germline V lookup: CDR1 SGDLS, CDR2 YYNGEE. CDR3 in amino acids: CASSVGFDRTYEQYF. In DNA, the CDR3 is TGTGCCAGCAGCGTAGGGTTTGACCGGACCTACGAGCAGTACTTC.

This clone was observed once. Here the CDR3 reads CASSLFPRQTSREQYF. Here the CDR3 DNA reads TGTGCCAGCAGCTTGTTTCCGCGACAAACCTCTCGGGAGCAGTACTTC. The chain is built from TRBV5-8 and TRBJ2-7; D gene ambiguous. This CDR3 has 16 residues. Between the trimmed V and J ends, which lost 1 base and 7 bases, there was a span of 21 bases. Germline assignment: CDR1 SGHTS and CDR2 YDEGEE.

The chain employs TRBV9 and TRBJ1-2; possible D gene TRBD1, 6 bases. CDR3 size: 15 residues. Looked up from germline, CDR1 is SGDLS and CDR2 is YYNGEE. Trimming shortened V by 4 bases and J by 5 bases, and 18 bases separated the two germline ends. CDR3 nucleotide sequence: TGTGCCAGCAGCCCCCGGACAGTGACCCTGTATGGCTACACCTTC. Translating gives CASSPRTVTLYGYTF.

This chain links TRBV19 with TRBJ2-7, with 7 bases lining up with TRBD1. The CDR3 runs to 15 residues. V dropped 2 bases and J dropped 0; count of bases not matched to a gene: 4. Germline CDR1 reads LNHDA; CDR2 reads SQIVND (reference sequence). In nucleotides, the CDR3 is TGTGCCAGTAGTATACTGGGGGACAGCTCCTACGAGCAGTACTTC. It specifies CASSILGDSSYEQYF. Based on the CDR3 plus reference TRBV19 and TRBJ2-7, the full variable domain is DGGITQSPKYLFRKEGQNVTLSCEQNLNHDAMYWYRQDPGQGLRLIYYSQIVNDFQKGDIAEGYSVSREKKESFPLTVTSAQKNPTAFYLCASSILGDSSYEQYFGPGTRLTVT.

The gene calls are TRBV19 and TRBJ2-7; no clear D gene. V dropped 6 bases and J dropped 0 bases, with 12 bases sitting between them. Looked up from germline, CDR1 is LNHDA and CDR2 is SQIVND (reference sequence). This CDR3 is 14 amino acids long. This chain's CDR3 is CASRSGRSSYEQYF. CDR3 coding DNA: TGTGCCAGTAGAAGTGGCAGAAGCTCCTACGAGCAGTACTTC. Full variable domain (missing parts from reference TRBV19 and TRBJ2-7): DGGITQSPKYLFRKEGQNVTLSCEQNLNHDAMYWYRQDPGQGLRLIYYSQIVNDFQKGDIAEGYSVSREKKESFPLTVTSAQKNPTAFYLCASRSGRSSYEQYFGPGTRLTVT.

The CDR3 region is CASSVWTGDTGELFF. DNA for the CDR3: TGTGCCAGCAGTGTCTGGACAGGGGACACCGGGGAGCTGTTTTTT. This chain joins TRBV6-1 and TRBJ2-2; 9 positions match TRBD1. Germline V gene sequence: CDR1 MNHNS, CDR2 SASEGT. The trim removed 4 bases at V and 3 bases at J, leaving 3 bases unmatched. The length of the CDR3 is 15 residues.

V gene TRBV9 combines with J gene TRBJ2-2; D is uncertain. Trimming pared 7 bases from V and 7 bases from J, leaving 5 bases between. The CDR3 contains 10 residues. The germline V gene has CDR1 SGDLS and CDR2 YYNGEE. CDR3 nucleotide sequence: TGTGCCAGCGGGGACGGGGAGCTGTTTTTT. Its translation: CASGDGELFF.

J is TRBJ2-6 and V is TRBV27; D remains ambiguous. The CDR3 contains 15 residues. With 5 bases removed from V and 0 bases from J, the gap between germline ends came to 8 bases. In germline, CDR1 is MNHEY, CDR2 SMNVEV (reference sequence). Here the CDR3 DNA reads TGTGCCAGCAGTCCAGAAGACTCTGGGGCCAACGTCCTGACTTTC. This translates into CASSPEDSGANVLTF.